This T cell receptor (beta chain) was documented in a study of blood T cell repertoires in COVID-19. A single count supports this clone. Method: immunoSEQ multiplex PCR; TCRdb's copy keeps in-frame clones and lacks some. This table has some 50,000 clones, just over 85% appearing once. Trimming cost V 5 bases and J 1 base; bases outside gene matches: 3. This CDR3 has 15 residues. CDR1 is MNHEY and CDR2 is SVGAGI in the germline V gene. This receptor was obtained from a human donor in a cohort sampled during active COVID-19. The rearrangement joins TRBV6-5 to TRBJ2-2, with TRBD1 identical over 8 bases. Sequencing was done on a sample of peripheral blood. CDR3: CASSQGAQNTGELFF. CDR3 in DNA: TGTGCCAGCAGTCAGGGGGCGCAGAACACCGGGGAGCTGTTTTTT.